The 18 T cell receptor beta chains below were found in one sample sequenced in a study of T cell changes during pregnancy in multiple sclerosis. Clones were read by immunoSEQ multiplex PCR, and TCRdb kept only the in-frame ones, dropping some. The repertoire holds over 90,000 clones, with about 91% as singletons. The sample consisted of peripheral blood, taken before pregnancy. These receptor sequences come from a female donor with multiple sclerosis, enrolled in a pregnancy study.

The V call is TRBV15, the J call TRBJ2-2; possibly TRBD1 for D (6 bases). The CDR3 contains 15 residues. The germline gives CDR1 LNHNV, CDR2 YYDKDF (reference sequence). Trimming removed 0 bases at V and 5 bases at J, with 10 bases between. CDR3 sequence reads: CATSRDRGSTGELFF. The CDR3 DNA reads as TGTGCCACCAGCAGAGATAGGGGGTCGACCGGGGAGCTGTTTTTT.

This chain uses TRBV7-2 with TRBJ2-1; 10 positions match TRBD2. V trimming: 0 bases; J trimming: 8 bases; junction bases outside the gene matches: 10. CDR1 is SGHTA and CDR2 is FQGNSA in the germline V gene. The CDR3 sequence is 17 residues long. Here the CDR3 DNA reads TGTGCCAGCAGCTTAGCACGCAGCGGGGGGGCCAAGTATGAGCAGTTCTTC. It specifies CASSLARSGGAKYEQFF.

This chain connects TRBV5-1 to TRBJ2-7, with D possibly matching TRBD1 (6 bases). Per germline, CDR1 SGHRS and CDR2 YFSETQ. The CDR3 is made up of 15 amino acids. With 0 bases removed from V and 5 bases from J, the gap between germline ends came to 15 bases. The CDR3 sequence: CASSLAGQPTNEQYF. CDR3 sequence (DNA): TGCGCCAGCAGCTTGGCCGGACAGCCCACCAACGAGCAGTACTTC.

The rearrangement joins TRBV29-1 to TRBJ2-3, with 9 nucleotides matching TRBD2. V shed 2 bases, J shed 1 base, and the junction held 7 bases outside the gene matches. The CDR3 consists of 16 residues. Germline V CDR1 and CDR2: SQVTM, ANQGSEA. The CDR3 nucleotides read TGCAGCGTTGAAAGCGCTAGCGGGAATGGCACAGATACGCAGTATTTT. Translating gives CSVESASGNGTDTQYF.

This chain connects TRBV7-7 to TRBJ2-5, with 7 bases identical to TRBD2. Germline-derived CDR1 and CDR2 are SSHAT and FNYEAQ (reference sequence). V lost 2 bases and J lost 2; bases outside the gene matches: 8. The CDR3 loop spans 16 amino acids. As DNA, the CDR3 is TGTGCCAGCAGCTTATTCGGGGGGAACCTACAAGAGACCCAGTACTTC. Encoded protein: CASSLFGGNLQETQYF. The full variable domain, rest sourced from reference TRBV7-7 and TRBJ2-5, is GAGVSQSPRYKVTKRGQDVTLRCDPISSHATLYWYQQALGQGPEFLTYFNYEAQPDKSGLPSDRFSAERPEGSISTLTIQRTEQRDSAMYRCASSLFGGNLQETQYFGPGTRLLVL.

The chain is built from TRBV9 and TRBJ2-7, with 7 nucleotides matching TRBD1. With V trimmed by 3 bases and J by 7 bases, 4 bases remained unmatched. The germline V gene has CDR1 SGDLS and CDR2 YYNGEE. The CDR3 is made up of 12 amino acids. The CDR3, as DNA: TGTGCCAGCAGCGGACAGGGACGAGAGCAGTACTTC. Amino acid sequence: CASSGQGREQYF.

The gene calls are TRBV19 and TRBJ1-6; TRBD1 might be the D (6 bases). This CDR3 is built from 13 residues. Trimming pared 10 bases from V and 5 bases from J, leaving 12 bases between. In germline, CDR1 is LNHDA, CDR2 SQIVND (reference sequence). The CDR3 DNA reads TGTGCCACCCGCGGGGGGCATAATTCACCCCTCCACTTT. It codes for CATRGGHNSPLHF.

The V call is TRBV7-7, the J call TRBJ2-3; 13 nucleotides line up with TRBD2. Trimming removed 3 bases from V and 4 bases from J; junction bases left unmatched: 1. The CDR3 is 15 amino acids. Germline assignment: CDR1 SSHAT and CDR2 FNYEAQ (reference sequence). CDR3 sequence: CASSLTSGRSDTQYF. The CDR3 region has the DNA TGTGCCAGCAGCTTGACTAGCGGGAGGTCAGATACGCAGTATTTT.

CDR3 sequence reads: CASSTGGGVDTQYF. The CDR3 DNA sequence: TGCGCCAGCAGTACAGGGGGTGGGGTAGATACGCAGTATTTT. This chain links TRBV5-1 with TRBJ2-3; 8 positions match TRBD1. CDR3 length equals 14 residues. J lost 5 bases, V lost 5 bases, and 7 bases had no gene match. CDR1 and CDR2 (germline): SGHRS, YFSETQ. Full variable domain (remainder filled in from reference TRBV5-1 and TRBJ2-3): KAGVTQTPRYLIKTRGQQVTLSCSPISGHRSVSWYQQTPGQGLQFLFEYFSETQRNKGNFPGRFSGRQFSNSRSEMNVSTLELGDSALYLCASSTGGGVDTQYFGPGTRLTVL.

The rearrangement links TRBV27 to TRBJ2-7, with D perhaps matching TRBD2 (5 bases). Germline V gives CDR1 MNHEY, CDR2 SMNVEV (reference sequence). Between the trimmed V and J ends, which lost 2 bases and 4 bases, there was a span of 9 bases. CDR3 length equals 13 residues. The CDR3 DNA reads as TGTGCCAGCAGTTTAGAGCGAGGGTACGAGCAGTACTTC. It yields the protein CASSLERGYEQYF.

The chain has TRBV6-1 and TRBJ1-4; D ambiguous. CDR1 and CDR2 from the germline V gene are MNHNS and SASEGT. This CDR3 is built from 14 residues. The V end was cut by 6 bases, the J end by 0 bases, with 8 bases between. CDR3 in DNA: TGTGCCAGCAGCTCACAAACAACTAATGAAAAACTGTTTTTT. The encoded protein is CASSSQTTNEKLFF.

The chain has TRBV9 and TRBJ1-1; D uncertain. This CDR3 has 15 amino acids. Germline V gene lookup returns CDR1 SGDLS and CDR2 YYNGEE. The germline V and J ends were trimmed by 2 bases and 3 bases, with 14 bases remaining between them. The chain's CDR3 is CASSVWGAPDTEAFF. The DNA of the CDR3 is TGTGCCAGCAGCGTGTGGGGAGCCCCCGACACTGAAGCTTTCTTT.

In its sample, this clone was seen once. V and J are TRBV2 and TRBJ1-5; TRBD1 agrees at 12 bases. Looked up from germline, CDR1 is SNHLY and CDR2 is FYNNEI. V lost 5 bases, J lost 1 base, and 9 bases stayed unmatched. CDR3 length equals 18 residues. CDR3 region: CASSYRDRGRMSNQPQHF. The DNA for the CDR3 is TGTGCCAGCAGTTACCGGGACAGGGGGCGGATGAGCAATCAGCCCCAGCATTTT.

The chain has TRBV5-4 and TRBJ2-7, with 7 bases lining up with TRBD2. Germline V lookup: CDR1 SGHNT, CDR2 YYREEE (reference sequence). V lost 4 bases, J lost 4 bases, and 5 bases stayed unmatched. The CDR3 sequence is 13 residues long. CDR3 region: CASSPLGGYEQYF. CDR3 sequence (DNA): TGTGCCAGCAGCCCCTTGGGGGGGTACGAGCAGTACTTC.

The CDR3 region is CASSGTGYLGYTF. As DNA, the CDR3 is TGTGCCAGCAGCGGAACAGGGTATCTTGGCTACACCTTC. The rearrangement uses TRBV9 and TRBJ1-2; tentatively, D is TRBD1 (6 bases). The CDR3 extends over 13 amino acids. The germline CDR1 and CDR2 sequences are SGDLS and YYNGEE. Trimming left V 3 bases short and J 7 bases short, with 13 bases between.

This sequence joins TRBV4-1 and TRBJ2-7; 8 positions agree with TRBD2. V was clipped by 3 bases and J by 4 bases; unmatched bases: 11. Germline V gene sequence: CDR1 MGHRA, CDR2 YSYEKL. This CDR3 has 16 residues. CDR3 bases: TGCGCCAGCAGCCAGGCTACTAGCGGAGGTCGGTACGAGCAGTACTTC. Its protein is CASSQATSGGRYEQYF.

This clone was seen only a few times. V is TRBV7-9 and J is TRBJ1-1, with 8 positions matching TRBD1. The CDR3 length is 18 residues. Germline trimming cut 6 bases from V and 5 bases from J; bases unmatched to any gene: 20. Looked up from germline, CDR1 is SEHNR and CDR2 is FQNEAQ (reference sequence). CDR3 sequence: CASSRGGQVPPRQTEAFF. For the CDR3, the DNA is TGTGCCAGCAGTCGAGGGGGACAGGTTCCTCCCCGTCAGACTGAAGCTTTCTTT.

This clone was picked up one time. V and J are TRBV29-1 and TRBJ2-5; D unresolved. There are 12 residues in the CDR3. Trimming took 4 bases from V and 1 from J, leaving 7 bases between them. CDR1 SQVTM and CDR2 ANQGSEA come from the germline V gene. CDR3 residues: CSVGPGQETQYF. In DNA, the CDR3 is TGCAGCGTTGGCCCAGGCCAAGAGACCCAGTACTTC.